This T cell receptor beta chain was identified in a study of vaccination effects on CD4 cells after COVID-19. The repertoire was sequenced with immunoSEQ multiplex PCR; TCRdb's copy has only in-frame clones and lacks some. The sample lists tens of thousands of clones, around 80% seen once, with roughly 6% in the top ten. V lost 4 bases and J 3 bases, leaving 4 bases between the germline ends. Germline-derived CDR1 and CDR2 are LNHDA and SQIVND (reference sequence). This CDR3 has 13 residues. About this clone: Its target is unknown.

Before sequencing took place, the ViraFEST assay used viral peptide pools to expand antigen-specific CD4+ T cells. Researchers isolated CD4+ T cells once approximately eleven days of culture had elapsed. From March to December 2020, the person had a SARS-CoV-2 infection that was confirmed by PCR. The sequence came from a human donor who had a prior SARS-CoV-2 infection. This sequence joins TRBV19 and TRBJ2-6, with D unclear. The source material was CD4+ T cells from PBMCs cultured with HIV peptides, sampled before COVID-19 vaccination. Specified subset: HIV-1 Nef peptide pool negative control/reference culture. This CDR3 reads CASSTRGANVLTF. The CDR3 nucleotides are TGTGCCAGTAGTACCCGTGGGGCCAACGTCCTGACTTTC.